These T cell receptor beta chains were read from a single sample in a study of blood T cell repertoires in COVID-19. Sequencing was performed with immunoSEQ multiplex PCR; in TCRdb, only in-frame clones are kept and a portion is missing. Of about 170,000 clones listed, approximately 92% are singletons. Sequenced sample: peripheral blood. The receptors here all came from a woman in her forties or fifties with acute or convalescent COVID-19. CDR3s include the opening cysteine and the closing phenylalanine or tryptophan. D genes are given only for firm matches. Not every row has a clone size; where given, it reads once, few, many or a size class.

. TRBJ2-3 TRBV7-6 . TGTGCCAGCAGCTTAATGGGCGGGGCCCGCACAGATACGCAGTATTTT CASSLMGGARTDTQYF
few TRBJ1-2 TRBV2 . TGTGCCAGCAGTGAAGACCAGGGAACGGGCTACACCTTC CASSEDQGTGYTF
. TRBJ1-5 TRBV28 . TGTGCCAGCAGTTCTTATTTGGAGCAGCCCCAGCATTTT CASSSYLEQPQHF
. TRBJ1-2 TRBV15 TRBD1 TGTGCCACCAGCAGAGATCAGAAATTCAGGGGGCGGGATGGCTACACCTTC CATSRDQKFRGRDGYTF
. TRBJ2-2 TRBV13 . TGTGCCAGCAGCCTCATAGAGAACACCGGGGAGCTGTTTTTT CASSLIENTGELFF
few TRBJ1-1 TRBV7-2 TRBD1 TGTGCCAGCAGCAGCAGACAGGGGGAGCTGAACACTGAAGCTTTCTTT CASSSRQGELNTEAFF
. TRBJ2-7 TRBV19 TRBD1 TGTGCCAGTAGTATGACGTCAGGGGGCTCCTACGAGCAGTACTTC CASSMTSGGSYEQYF
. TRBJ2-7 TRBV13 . TGTGCCAGCAGCTTAGGGACTAGTTTCAACGAGCAGTACTTC CASSLGTSFNEQYF
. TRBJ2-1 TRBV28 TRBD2 TGTGCCAGCAGTTTCCCGGGCGGGACTAGCGGGAGTGGGCTATACAATGAGCAGTTCTTC CASSFPGGTSGSGLYNEQFF
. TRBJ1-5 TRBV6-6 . TGTGCCAGCAGTCTAGATAATCAGCCCCAGCATTTT CASSLDNQPQHF
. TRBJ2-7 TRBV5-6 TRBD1 TGTGCCAGCAGCTTTGGGACAGGGGAGTGGTACGAGCAGTACTTC CASSFGTGEWYEQYF
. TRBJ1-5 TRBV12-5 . TGTGCTAGTGGCCCCGAGCCGCATCAGCCCCAGCATTTT CASGPEPHQPQHF
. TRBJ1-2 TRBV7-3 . TGTGCCAGCAGCTTAACGAAGGACAGACATGGCTACACCTTC CASSLTKDRHGYTF
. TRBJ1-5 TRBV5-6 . TGTGCCAGCAGCCATCGAACAGGGTCGGTCGATCAGCCCCAGCATTTT CASSHRTGSVDQPQHF
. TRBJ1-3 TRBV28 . TGTGCCAGCAGTTCGCCTAGGGAGCTCTCTGGAAACACCATATATTTT CASSSPRELSGNTIYF
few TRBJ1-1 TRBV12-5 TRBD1 TGTGCTAGTGCCTCCATTTTACAGGGGGAAGCTTTCTTT CASASILQGEAFF
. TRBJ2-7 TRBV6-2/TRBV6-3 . TGTGCCAGCAGTTGGGGGGTCCCCTACGAGCAGTACTTC CASSWGVPYEQYF
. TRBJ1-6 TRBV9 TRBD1 TGTGCCAGCAGCGCACAGGGGGAAAATTCACCCCTCCACTTT CASSAQGENSPLHF
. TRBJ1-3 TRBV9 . TGTGCCAGCAGCGCCGGCGGTGGATCTGGAAACACCATATATTTT CASSAGGGSGNTIYF
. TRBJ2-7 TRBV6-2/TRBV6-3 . TGTGCCAGCAGTTACGCGGACACCCTCCACGAGCAGTACTTC CASSYADTLHEQYF
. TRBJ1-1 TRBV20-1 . TGCAGTGCTATTGATGGTCTGAGGAACACTGAAGCTTTCTTT CSAIDGLRNTEAFF
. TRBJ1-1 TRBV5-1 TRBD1 TGCGCCAGCAGGGGACAGGGGCTGAACACTGAAGCTTTCTTT CASRGQGLNTEAFF
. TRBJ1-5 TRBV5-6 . TGTGCCAGCAGCTTGAGGACACACAATCAGCCCCAGCATTTT CASSLRTHNQPQHF
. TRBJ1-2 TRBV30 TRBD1 TGTGCCTGGAGTAAACAGGGGGCCTATGGCTACACCTTC CAWSKQGAYGYTF
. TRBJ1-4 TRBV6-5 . TGTGCCAGCAGCACGGTCCGAGGGGAAAAACTGTTTTTT CASSTVRGEKLFF
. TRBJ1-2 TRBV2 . TGTGCCAGCACCAGATACCTGCGGTGGACACCCAGCCAGAGCTACACCTTC CASTRYLRWTPSQSYTF
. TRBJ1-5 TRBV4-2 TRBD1 TGTGCCAGCAGCCAAGAAGCGGGGGGGTTAACAGGGGCCCGCAATCAGCCCCAGCATTTT CASSQEAGGLTGARNQPQHF
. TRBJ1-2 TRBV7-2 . TGTGCCAGCAGCGCGACATTTGCCTATGGCTACACCTTC CASSATFAYGYTF
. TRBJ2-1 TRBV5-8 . TGTGCCAGCAGCTTGGAGGAGTTGGTCTGGGATGAGCAGTTCTTC CASSLEELVWDEQFF
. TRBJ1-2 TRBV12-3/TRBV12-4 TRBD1 TGTGCCAGCAGTTTAGGTTCAGGGGGGGGCTACACCTTC CASSLGSGGGYTF
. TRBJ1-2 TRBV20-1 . TGCAGTGCTAGCGTCGGCGGTGGCTACACCTTC CSASVGGGYTF
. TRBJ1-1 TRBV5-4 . TGTGCCAGCAGCCCCAGGGGAGGGGACACTGAAGCTTTCTTT CASSPRGGDTEAFF
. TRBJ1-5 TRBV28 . TGTGCCAGCAGTTGGGGGCAGGGAAGGCAGCCCCAGCATTTT CASSWGQGRQPQHF
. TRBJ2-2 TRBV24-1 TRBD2 TGTGCCACCGGACGGGAGGGGGTCGGGGAGCTGTTTTTT CATGREGVGELFF
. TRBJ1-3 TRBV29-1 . TGCAGCGTTGGACGGGATGGAGGAAACACCATATATTTT CSVGRDGGNTIYF
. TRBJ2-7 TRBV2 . TGTGCCAGCAGTGAAGGATCGGGACACCTGACCTACGAGCAGTACTTC CASSEGSGHLTYEQYF
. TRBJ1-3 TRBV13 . TGTGCCAGCAGCTTAGATGGAGGGGCCTCTGGAAACACCATATATTTT CASSLDGGASGNTIYF
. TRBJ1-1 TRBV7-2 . TGTGCCAGCAGCCCGTCCCCGGACACTGAAGCTTTCTTT CASSPSPDTEAFF
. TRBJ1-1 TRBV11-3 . TGTGCCAGCAGCGGACGGGGGGGAGACACTGAAGCTTTCTTT CASSGRGGDTEAFF
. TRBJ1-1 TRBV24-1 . TGTGCCACCAGTGGCCCGGGGTCAACTGAAGCTTTCTTT CATSGPGSTEAFF
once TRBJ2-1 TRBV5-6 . TGTGCCACCGCCCGAGATAGTGAGCAGTTCTTC CATARDSEQFF
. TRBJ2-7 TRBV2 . TGTGCCAGCATTGGGGAGACTATACCCAGGAGCTCCTACGAGCAGTACTTC CASIGETIPRSSYEQYF
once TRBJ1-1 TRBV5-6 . TGTGCCAGCAGCTTGGGGCAGGGGAGGGCCACTGAAGCTTTCTTT CASSLGQGRATEAFF
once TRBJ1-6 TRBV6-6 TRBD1 TGTGCCAGCAGCCGACGGACAGGGAGGTCCCTCTCCTATAATTCACCCCTCCACTTT CASSRRTGRSLSYNSPLHF
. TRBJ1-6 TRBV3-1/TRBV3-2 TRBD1 TGTGCCAGCAGCCAAGGACAGGGGAAAGAAGGGGATTCACCCCTCCACTTT CASSQGQGKEGDSPLHF
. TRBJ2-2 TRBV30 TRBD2 TGTGCCTGGGATGGACTAGCGGGATCGAACACCGGGGAGCTGTTTTTT CAWDGLAGSNTGELFF
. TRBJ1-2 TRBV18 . TGTGCCAGCGCAGGTTCCCTATTTATGGGCTACACCTTC CASAGSLFMGYTF
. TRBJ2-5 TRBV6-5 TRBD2 TGTGCCAGCATCCTAAGTGGAAGCGGGGGAGAGACCCAGTACTTC CASILSGSGGETQYF
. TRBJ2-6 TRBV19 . TGTGCCAGTCTACCGACAGGGAGGAGCTCTGGGGCCAACGTCCTGACTTTC CASLPTGRSSGANVLTF
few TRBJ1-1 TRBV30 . TGTGCCTCGCAGGGCATGAACACTGAAGCTTTCTTT CASQGMNTEAFF
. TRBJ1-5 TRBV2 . TGTGCCAGCGCCGGCCGACAGACACATCAGCCCCAGCATTTT CASAGRQTHQPQHF